One and the same sample provided the 8 T cell receptor beta chains below, sequenced in a study of breast tumors, draining lymph nodes, adjacent tissues. Axillary draining lymph nodes of breast cancer patients supplied the node samples. In TCRdb, the multiplex PCR reads were re-called with MiXCR into one record per CDR3 protein. This sample has fewer than 200,000 distinct CDR3 sequences, with approximately 33% found just once. What was sequenced was axillary lymph node tissue. These receptors all stem from a female donor with breast cancer. Some clones in this sample may be carry-over from other donors' samples.

The sample holds many counts of this clonotype. The chain recombines TRBV30 with TRBJ2-7; a weak D match, TRBD2 (5 bases). The V gene lost 2 bases and the J gene lost 9 bases, with 20 bases spanning the gap. This CDR3 has 14 residues. The V gene's germline CDR1 is GTSNPN and CDR2 SVGIG (reference sequence). In nucleotides, the CDR3 is TGTGCCTGGAGTAGGGTTGAGAGGGTTTGGGGGCAGTACTTC. Translated: CAWSRVERVWGQYF.

On this clonotype itself: A much larger clone sits a single nucleotide away, making a read error possible. The chain links TRBV6-5 to TRBJ2-1; TRBD2 agrees at 8 bases. Germline CDR1 reads MNHEY; CDR2 reads SVGAGI. The CDR3 extends over 15 amino acids. The DNA of the CDR3 is TGTGCCAACAGTCAGCAACTAGCGGCCTACAATGAGCAGTTCTTC. Its protein is CANSQQLAAYNEQFF.

V and J are TRBV19 and TRBJ2-1, with D possibly matching TRBD2 (6 bases). Germline values: CDR1 LNHDA, CDR2 SQIVND (reference sequence). This CDR3 region has 11 residues. Deletions cut 5 bases from V and 9 bases from J, with 8 bases between. The DNA for the CDR3 is TGTGCCAGTAGTGCGGGAAGTGAGCAGTTCTTC. Encoded protein: CASSAGSEQFF.

This clonotype was detected many times. The V and J genes are TRBV20-1 and TRBJ2-1, with D uncertain. The V end was cut by 6 bases, the J end by 5 bases, with 11 bases between. The CDR3 loop spans 12 amino acids. Germline CDR1 reads DFQATT; CDR2 reads SNEGSKA (reference sequence). As DNA, the CDR3 is TGCAGTGCCGCCGGGCTCGACAATGAGCAGTTCTTC. It yields the protein CSAAGLDNEQFF.

This clonotype was counted only a few times. V is TRBV6-2 or TRBV6-3 and J is TRBJ2-6; 8 bases match TRBD1. The CDR3 extends over 18 amino acids. Germline V gene data show CDR1 as MNHEY and CDR2 as SVGEGT. After removal of 2 bases from V and 0 bases from J, the junction contained 6 bases not matched to a gene. For the CDR3, the DNA is TGTGCCAGCAGTTACGCGACAGGGGCAATCTCTGGGGCCAACGTCCTGACTTTC. Its translation is CASSYATGAISGANVLTF.

There are many counts of this clonotype. The gene calls are TRBV30 and TRBJ2-7; 10 nucleotides line up with TRBD2. The length of the CDR3 is 15 residues. The trim removed 4 bases at V and 1 base at J, leaving 7 bases unmatched. CDR1 is GTSNPN, CDR2 SVGIG, per germline (reference sequence). The CDR3 loop is CAWTLAGEGSYEQYF. DNA of the CDR3: TGTGCCTGGACTCTAGCGGGAGAAGGGTCCTACGAGCAGTACTTC.

This clonotype was seen at least ten times. The chain has TRBV12-3 or TRBV12-4 and TRBJ2-3; TRBD2 matches at 7 bases. Trimming cost V 5 bases and J 10 bases; bases outside gene matches: 15. This CDR3 has 15 residues. DNA for the CDR3: TGTGCCAGCAGTGGGGGAGGGGCTTATCATATGCCGCAGTATTTT. This encodes CASSGGGAYHMPQYF.

The rearrangement uses TRBV6-1 and TRBJ1-2, with TRBD1 identical over 8 bases. V was pared by 4 bases and J by 13 bases, with 11 bases of the junction left unmatched. CDR3 length equals 13 residues. The V gene's germline CDR1 is MNHNS and CDR2 SASEGT. The CDR3 sequence is CASSGGQGRRGTF. CDR3 nucleotides: TGTGCCAGCAGTGGCGGACAGGGCCGGAGAGGCACCTTC.